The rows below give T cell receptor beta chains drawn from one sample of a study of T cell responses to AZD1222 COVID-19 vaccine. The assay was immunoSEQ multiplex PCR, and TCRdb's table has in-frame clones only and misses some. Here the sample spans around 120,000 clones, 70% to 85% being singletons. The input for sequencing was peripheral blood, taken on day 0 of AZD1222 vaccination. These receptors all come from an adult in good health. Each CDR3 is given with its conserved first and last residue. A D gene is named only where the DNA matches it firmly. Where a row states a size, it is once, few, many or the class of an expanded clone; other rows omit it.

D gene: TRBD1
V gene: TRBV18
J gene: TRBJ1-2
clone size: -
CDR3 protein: CASSPPGQGRPGPYGYTF
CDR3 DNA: TGTGCCAGCTCACCACCGGGACAGGGCCGGCCGGGGCCCTATGGCTACACCTTC

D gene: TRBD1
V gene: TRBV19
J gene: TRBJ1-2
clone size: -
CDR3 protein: CAVGQGSDYGYTF
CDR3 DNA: TGTGCCGTTGGACAGGGGTCAGACTATGGCTACACCTTC

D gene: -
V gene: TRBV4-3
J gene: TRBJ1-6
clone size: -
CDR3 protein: CASSQNGRSPLHF
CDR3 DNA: TGCGCCAGCAGCCAGAATGGGAGATCACCCCTCCACTTT

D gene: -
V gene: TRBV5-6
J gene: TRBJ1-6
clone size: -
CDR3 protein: CASALGSSYNSPLHF
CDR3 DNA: TGTGCCAGCGCCTTGGGGAGCTCCTATAATTCACCCCTCCACTTT

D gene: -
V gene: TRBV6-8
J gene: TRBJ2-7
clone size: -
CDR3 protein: CASSYLTAYEQYF
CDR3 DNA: TGTGCCAGCAGTTATTTGACAGCCTACGAGCAGTACTTC

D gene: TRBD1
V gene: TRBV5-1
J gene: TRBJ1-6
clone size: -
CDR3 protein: CASSPADRASYNSPLHF
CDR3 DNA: TGCGCCAGCAGCCCGGCGGACAGGGCCTCCTATAATTCACCCCTCCACTTT

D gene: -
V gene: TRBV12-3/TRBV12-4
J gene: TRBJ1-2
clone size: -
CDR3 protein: CANRAPDYGYTF
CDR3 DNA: TGTGCCAACAGGGCCCCTGACTATGGCTACACCTTC

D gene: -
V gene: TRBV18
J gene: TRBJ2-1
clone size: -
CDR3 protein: CASSETLNEQFF
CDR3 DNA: TGTGCCAGCTCAGAGACCCTGAATGAGCAGTTCTTC

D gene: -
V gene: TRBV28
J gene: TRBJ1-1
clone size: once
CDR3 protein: CASSLPDSSTEAFF
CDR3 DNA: TGTGCCAGCAGTTTGCCCGATAGTAGCACTGAAGCTTTCTTT

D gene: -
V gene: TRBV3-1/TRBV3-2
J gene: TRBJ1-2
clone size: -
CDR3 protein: CASSETFGTPHPGTF
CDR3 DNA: TGTGCCAGCAGCGAAACTTTCGGGACACCTCACCCAGGCACCTTC

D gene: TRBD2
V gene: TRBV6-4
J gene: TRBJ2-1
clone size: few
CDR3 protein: CASSDSAGGPYEQFF
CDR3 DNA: TGTGCCAGCAGTGACTCAGCGGGGGGGCCTTATGAGCAGTTCTTC

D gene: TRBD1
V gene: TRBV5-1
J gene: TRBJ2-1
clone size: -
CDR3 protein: CASSLFGTGYNEQFF
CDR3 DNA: TGCGCCAGCAGCTTGTTCGGGACAGGTTACAATGAGCAGTTCTTC

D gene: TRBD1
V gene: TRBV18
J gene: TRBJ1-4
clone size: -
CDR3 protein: CASSGTGPSIATNEKLFF
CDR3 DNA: TGTGCCAGCTCGGGGACAGGTCCCTCAATTGCAACTAATGAAAAACTGTTTTTT

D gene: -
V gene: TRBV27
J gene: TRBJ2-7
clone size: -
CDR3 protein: CASSLSYRGTRPYEQYF
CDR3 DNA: TGTGCCAGCAGTTTATCTTATCGGGGGACTCGGCCTTACGAGCAGTACTTC

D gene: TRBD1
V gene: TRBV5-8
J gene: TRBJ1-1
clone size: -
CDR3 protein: CASSLQGAPGTEAFF
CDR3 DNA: TGTGCCAGCAGCTTGCAGGGGGCCCCGGGGACTGAAGCTTTCTTT